The 3 T cell receptor beta chains reported below all come from one sample, sequenced in a study of cytomegalovirus exposure and HLA in healthy donors (dated by TCRdb to 2015 to 2018). The protocol used for the library was the immunoSEQ multiplex PCR assay. The clones in this table, taken by TCRdb from immuneACCESS, are in-frame only. Not every clone is retained; where verified, under half of the shortfall comes from an unresolved V gene, and the cause of the rest is unknown. Recorded for this sample are approximately 120,000 clones; 70% to 90% of them occurred a single time. The top ten hold about 1.9% of the sample. Sequencing input: PBMCs. Receptors were obtained from a woman between 18 and 29 years old in good health and CMV-seronegative.

This clone appeared a single time. The chain couples TRBV4-1 to TRBJ2-7, with 8 bases that match TRBD1. The CDR3 sequence is 16 residues long. The V and J ends lost 3 bases and 3 bases, in that order; junction bases with no gene match: 10. Per germline, CDR1 MGHRA and CDR2 YSYEKL. This CDR3 is CASSQGKGQGNYEQYF. Written as DNA, the CDR3 is TGCGCCAGCAGCCAGGGGAAAGGACAGGGAAACTACGAGCAGTACTTC.

The rearrangement uses TRBV4-3 and TRBJ2-2; D is undetermined. Germline assignment: CDR1 LGHNA and CDR2 YSLEER. Trimming stripped 0 bases from V and 5 bases from J, with 4 bases between. The CDR3 is 13 amino acids. CDR3 bases: TGCGCCAGCAGCCAAGATATAACCGGGGAGCTGTTTTTT. Its translation is CASSQDITGELFF.

This rearrangement joins TRBV9 to TRBJ1-1; D unresolved. Germline CDR1 SGDLS, CDR2 YYNGEE. The CDR3 loop spans 17 amino acids. V was shortened by 0 bases and J by 0 bases, with 15 bases between the two germline ends. The CDR3 DNA reads TGTGCCAGCAGCGTAGGAATGGTTCGGAGGATGAACACTGAAGCTTTCTTT. It yields the protein CASSVGMVRRMNTEAFF.